This T cell receptor (beta chain) was sequenced during a study of T cell repertoires in cytomegalovirus infection. This clonotype has a count of ten or more. TCRdb ran MiXCR on the reads and lists one entry per CDR3 protein. The top ten clones hold around 2.8% of a sample with about 740,000 distinct CDR3 sequences, 35% to 45% of them seen once. Germline CDR1 and CDR2: LNHDA and SQIVND (reference sequence). This CDR3 has 13 residues. Trimming pared 7 bases from V and 2 bases from J, leaving 11 bases between. The receptor comes from a human donor in good health (CMV status not recorded). Some clones in this sample may be carry-over from other donors' samples. The chain has TRBV19 and TRBJ1-2; D gene uncertain. The sequenced material came from PBMCs. The CDR3 sequence is CASTASLNYGYTF. As DNA, the CDR3 is TGTGCCAGTACGGCCAGCTTGAACTATGGCTACACCTTC.